These T cell receptor beta chains were read from a single sample in a study of shared clonotypes between healthy human individuals. Assay used: immunoSEQ multiplex PCR; TCRdb lists only in-frame clones, some missing. The data hold more than 2,000,000 clones, with approximately 93% observed a single time. Sequencing was carried out using naive CD4+ T cells from PBMCs. The receptors were sampled from a man younger than 35 in good health. Some clones in this sample may be carry-over from other donors' samples. The CDR3 runs from the conserved cysteine through the conserved F or W. A D gene is named only where the DNA matches it firmly. Expanded clones get a size class; other rows say once, few or many, or leave the size out.

v_call: TRBV28
clone_size: .
j_call: TRBJ1-5
d_call: .
cdr3_aa: CASSLAGQPQHF
cdr3_nt: TGTGCCAGCAGTTTAGCTGGGCAGCCCCAGCATTTT

v_call: TRBV28
clone_size: .
j_call: TRBJ1-5
d_call: TRBD1
cdr3_aa: CAGQGRGGQPQHF
cdr3_nt: TGTGCCGGACAGGGGCGAGGGGGTCAGCCCCAGCATTTT

v_call: TRBV5-6
clone_size: .
j_call: TRBJ1-4
d_call: .
cdr3_aa: CASSLMGTKSEKLFF
cdr3_nt: TGTGCCAGCAGCTTGATGGGGACGAAGAGTGAAAAACTGTTTTTT

v_call: TRBV9
clone_size: .
j_call: TRBJ1-2
d_call: TRBD1
cdr3_aa: CASSLGQGNYGYTF
cdr3_nt: TGTGCCAGCAGCTTGGGACAGGGGAACTATGGCTACACCTTC

v_call: TRBV5-5
clone_size: .
j_call: TRBJ2-4
d_call: .
cdr3_aa: CASSINQGLAVLQYF
cdr3_nt: TGTGCCAGCAGCATAAACCAGGGGCTCGCTGTCCTTCAGTACTTC

v_call: TRBV29-1
clone_size: .
j_call: TRBJ1-1
d_call: .
cdr3_aa: CSVGDIGNHAFF
cdr3_nt: TGCAGCGTTGGCGATATAGGAAATCACGCTTTCTTT

v_call: TRBV27
clone_size: .
j_call: TRBJ2-7
d_call: TRBD1
cdr3_aa: CASSSLTGTGGYEQYF
cdr3_nt: TGTGCCAGCAGTTCTCTGACCGGGACAGGGGGCTACGAGCAGTACTTC

v_call: TRBV4-3
clone_size: .
j_call: TRBJ2-1
d_call: TRBD2
cdr3_aa: CASSPHPGAGVYNEQFF
cdr3_nt: TGCGCCAGCAGCCCCCATCCGGGAGCGGGGGTATACAATGAGCAGTTCTTC

v_call: TRBV5-5
clone_size: .
j_call: TRBJ2-5
d_call: TRBD2
cdr3_aa: CASSPVRGGEETQYF
cdr3_nt: TGTGCCAGCAGCCCCGTACGGGGAGGGGAAGAGACCCAGTACTTC

v_call: TRBV5-6
clone_size: .
j_call: TRBJ2-2
d_call: TRBD2
cdr3_aa: CASSLGTSGRTGELFF
cdr3_nt: TGTGCCAGCAGCTTGGGGACTAGCGGACGTACCGGGGAGCTGTTTTTT

v_call: TRBV9
clone_size: .
j_call: TRBJ1-4
d_call: .
cdr3_aa: CASSVGAGGEKLFF
cdr3_nt: TGTGCCAGCAGCGTAGGAGCGGGTGGGGAAAAACTGTTTTTT

v_call: TRBV18
clone_size: .
j_call: TRBJ1-4
d_call: .
cdr3_aa: CASSPRQTNEKLFF
cdr3_nt: TGTGCCAGCTCACCACGGCAGACCAATGAAAAACTGTTTTTT

v_call: TRBV28
clone_size: .
j_call: TRBJ2-1
d_call: .
cdr3_aa: CASSPRGWREFRVRYEQFF
cdr3_nt: TGTGCCAGCAGTCCCCGGGGGTGGCGGGAATTTCGAGTCCGGTATGAGCAGTTCTTC

v_call: TRBV6-5
clone_size: .
j_call: TRBJ1-4
d_call: .
cdr3_aa: CASSLIGGGKLFF
cdr3_nt: TGTGCCAGCAGCCTCATTGGTGGTGGAAAACTGTTTTTT

v_call: TRBV7-9
clone_size: once
j_call: TRBJ1-5
d_call: .
cdr3_aa: CASSWGSGVYGNQPQHF
cdr3_nt: TGTGCCAGCAGCTGGGGGTCAGGGGTGTATGGCAATCAGCCCCAGCATTTT

v_call: TRBV5-6
clone_size: .
j_call: TRBJ1-3
d_call: TRBD1
cdr3_aa: CASSFSPTGYGNTIYF
cdr3_nt: TGTGCCAGCAGCTTCTCCCCGACAGGGTATGGAAACACCATATATTTT

v_call: TRBV5-4
clone_size: few
j_call: TRBJ1-1
d_call: .
cdr3_aa: CASSGAMNTEAFF
cdr3_nt: TGTGCCAGCTCGGGGGCCATGAACACTGAAGCTTTCTTT

v_call: TRBV7-2
clone_size: few
j_call: TRBJ2-1
d_call: .
cdr3_aa: CASSLAQKQFF
cdr3_nt: TGTGCCAGCAGCTTAGCGCAGAAGCAGTTCTTC

v_call: TRBV27
clone_size: once
j_call: TRBJ2-5
d_call: TRBD1
cdr3_aa: CASSLGQGGLRGETQYF
cdr3_nt: TGTGCCAGCAGTTTGGGACAGGGCGGGCTCCGTGGGGAGACCCAGTACTTC

v_call: TRBV5-1
clone_size: .
j_call: TRBJ2-3
d_call: TRBD1
cdr3_aa: CASSLKGQSTDTQYF
cdr3_nt: TGCGCCAGCAGCTTAAAGGGACAGAGCACAGATACGCAGTATTTT

v_call: TRBV7-6
clone_size: .
j_call: TRBJ1-4
d_call: .
cdr3_aa: CASSLQGQGNEKLFF
cdr3_nt: TGTGCCAGCAGCTTACAGGGGCAGGGTAATGAAAAACTGTTTTTT

v_call: TRBV28
clone_size: .
j_call: TRBJ2-2
d_call: TRBD1
cdr3_aa: CASSFRGRQGTGELFF
cdr3_nt: TGTGCCAGCAGTTTCAGGGGGCGCCAGGGCACCGGGGAGCTGTTTTTT

v_call: TRBV2
clone_size: .
j_call: TRBJ1-5
d_call: TRBD1
cdr3_aa: CASREDRVRNQPQHF
cdr3_nt: TGTGCCAGCAGGGAGGACAGGGTGAGGAATCAGCCCCAGCATTTT

v_call: TRBV12-5
clone_size: .
j_call: TRBJ2-2
d_call: TRBD2
cdr3_aa: CASGLVTSGRYTGELFF
cdr3_nt: TGTGCTAGTGGTTTGGTAACTAGCGGGAGGTACACCGGGGAGCTGTTTTTT

v_call: TRBV19
clone_size: .
j_call: TRBJ1-1
d_call: .
cdr3_aa: CASTPVGIMNTEAFF
cdr3_nt: TGTGCCAGTACCCCGGTGGGGATTATGAACACTGAAGCTTTCTTT

v_call: TRBV27
clone_size: .
j_call: TRBJ2-7
d_call: .
cdr3_aa: CASSSPGTPSYEQYF
cdr3_nt: TGTGCCAGCAGTTCCCCCGGGACACCCTCCTACGAGCAGTACTTC

v_call: TRBV20-1
clone_size: .
j_call: TRBJ2-3
d_call: .
cdr3_aa: CSALYSDTQYF
cdr3_nt: TGCAGTGCTCTATATTCGGATACGCAGTATTTT

v_call: TRBV5-1
clone_size: once
j_call: TRBJ2-3
d_call: .
cdr3_aa: CASSSSRGDTQYF
cdr3_nt: TGCGCCAGCAGCTCGTCAAGAGGAGATACGCAGTATTTT

v_call: TRBV7-3
clone_size: .
j_call: TRBJ2-3
d_call: .
cdr3_aa: CASSNDPDTQYF
cdr3_nt: TGTGCCAGCAGCAACGATCCAGATACGCAGTATTTT

v_call: TRBV2
clone_size: .
j_call: TRBJ2-3
d_call: TRBD2
cdr3_aa: CASILSGGTDTQYF
cdr3_nt: TGTGCCAGCATTCTCAGCGGGGGCACAGATACGCAGTATTTT

v_call: TRBV28
clone_size: .
j_call: TRBJ2-7
d_call: TRBD1
cdr3_aa: CASRLTGESEQYF
cdr3_nt: TGTGCCAGCAGACTCACAGGGGAGAGCGAGCAGTACTTC

v_call: TRBV7-3
clone_size: .
j_call: TRBJ2-2
d_call: TRBD2
cdr3_aa: CASSLGLAGTGELFF
cdr3_nt: TGTGCCAGCAGCCTCGGACTAGCGGGAACCGGGGAGCTGTTTTTT

v_call: TRBV30
clone_size: .
j_call: TRBJ2-7
d_call: .
cdr3_aa: CACPADRDSYEQYF
cdr3_nt: TGTGCCTGCCCGGCGGATCGGGACTCCTACGAGCAGTACTTC

v_call: TRBV21-1
clone_size: .
j_call: TRBJ1-5
d_call: .
cdr3_aa: CASSKGTGGRWPQHF
cdr3_nt: TGTGCCAGCAGCAAAGGGACAGGGGGGCGTTGGCCCCAGCATTTT

v_call: TRBV5-1
clone_size: .
j_call: TRBJ1-3
d_call: .
cdr3_aa: CASSLELGPRNTIYF
cdr3_nt: TGCGCCAGCAGCTTGGAGTTGGGCCCCCGAAACACCATATATTTT